This T cell receptor beta chain comes out of a study of T cells after yellow fever vaccination. Study at large: Fractions low in cell number were prepared with SMART-Seq v4 Ultra Low Input.

The 5'RACE template-switching step produced TCR cDNA and added a universal primer site and UMIs. Via MiXCR, TCRdb re-called the 5' RACE reads, giving one row per CDR3 protein. Found here are a few hundred thousand distinct CDR3 sequences, approximately 3.5% of them singletons; the top ten hold roughly a fifth. At least ten counts were recorded for this clonotype. Its target is not known. The V end lost 5 bases, the J end lost 9 bases, and 14 bases lay between the germline ends. The CDR3 extends over 13 amino acids. Study outcomes and limitations: Researchers report a weaker secondary response that nonetheless peaked faster, day 5 versus 15.

The receptor comes from a man between 18 and 29 years old who received the YFV17D yellow fever vaccine. Sequencing used PBMCs, obtained 15 days after the yellow fever booster vaccination. The V call is TRBV12-3 or TRBV12-4, the J call TRBJ2-1; D perhaps matches TRBD2 (6 bases). The DNA for the CDR3 is TGTGCCAGCAGTACCCAACGGGGGTTTGAGCAGTTCTTC. It codes for CASSTQRGFEQFF.